This T cell receptor beta chain was sequenced in a study of shared clonotypes between healthy human individuals. J lost 7 bases, V lost 0 bases, and 14 bases had no gene match. This CDR3 region has 17 residues. Germline assignment: CDR1 SGHRS and CDR2 YFSETQ. The study's findings and limits: Expectations were that clonotype sharing among donors would be affected by sequencing depth. Unshared clonotypes carried lower generation probabilities than those common to all four donors.

Naive-designated CD8 cells lacked CD45RO, were positively enriched for CCR7, and omitted terminally differentiated effector memory CD45RA+ cells. The deep-level immunoSEQ assay was used. The repertoire was sequenced with immunoSEQ multiplex PCR; TCRdb's copy has only in-frame clones and lacks some. The sample contains 1.5 million to 2.5 million clones, less than 95% of which appear only once. In the case of this clone: Its antigen is unknown.

The TCR was taken from a man between 18 and 35 years old in good health. The V call is TRBV5-1, the J call TRBJ2-7; TRBD2 aligns across 9 bases. Source material: naive CD8+ T cells sorted from blood. CDR3 loop: CASSLESGLANGGEQYF. The CDR3 DNA follows: TGCGCCAGCAGCTTGGAATCCGGACTAGCGAACGGGGGGGAGCAGTACTTC.